Below, 17 T cell receptor beta chains from the same sample are listed, as sequenced in a study of blood T cell repertoires in COVID-19. Data came from immunoSEQ multiplex PCR; TCRdb stores just in-frame clones and leaves some out. The sample yields some 140,000 clones, 65% to 80% seen once. Sequencing was performed on peripheral blood. Every receptor here comes from a man older than 75 with acute or convalescent COVID-19.

V is TRBV30 and J is TRBJ2-3; D gene unclear. The CDR3 runs to 14 residues. V shed 3 bases and J shed 1 base, with 11 bases lying between them. Germline V CDR1 and CDR2: GTSNPN, SVGIG (reference sequence). Here the CDR3 DNA reads TGTGCCTGGAGCTTACACGTACGCACAGATACGCAGTATTTT. Translated: CAWSLHVRTDTQYF.

This sequence joins TRBV10-3 and TRBJ2-2; 9 bases are a match to TRBD1. V lost 2 bases and J lost 0; bases outside the gene matches: 7. Germline CDR1 and CDR2: ENHRY and SYGVKD. CDR3 length equals 18 residues. The CDR3 spells CAISEVGQGTANTGELFF. The CDR3 bases are TGTGCCATCAGTGAGGTCGGACAGGGGACAGCGAACACCGGGGAGCTGTTTTTT.

The CDR3, as DNA: TGTGCCAGTAGTACCCCCCCAGGGCGGGGGGCCGTAGATACGCAGTATTTT. It is translated as CASSTPPGRGAVDTQYF. The chain uses TRBV19 and TRBJ2-3, with 8 bases lining up with TRBD2. Trimming cost V 4 bases and J 5 bases; bases outside gene matches: 14. Germline CDR1 reads LNHDA; CDR2 reads SQIVND (reference sequence). The CDR3 is made up of 17 amino acids.

This sequence joins TRBV4-2 and TRBJ2-5, with unresolved D. The CDR3 spans 11 residues. In germline, CDR1 is LGHNA, CDR2 YNFKEQ. Trimming cost V 5 bases and J 5 bases, with 6 bases left between them. The chain's CDR3 is CASSYKETQYF. The CDR3 nucleotides are TGTGCCAGCAGCTACAAGGAGACCCAGTACTTC.

This clone has more than one count but fewer than ten. The rearrangement links TRBV9 to TRBJ1-5; TRBD1 matches at 7 bases. Looked up from germline, CDR1 is SGDLS and CDR2 is YYNGEE. The CDR3 length is 15 residues. The ends lost 0 bases at V and 4 bases at J; junction bases unmatched: 4. CDR3 in DNA: TGTGCCAGCAGCGTAGACGGGGACAGAAATCAGCCCCAGCATTTT. Translation gives CASSVDGDRNQPQHF.

The rearrangement uses TRBV27 and TRBJ2-1, with TRBD2 matching 9 bases. Trimming took 4 bases from V and 9 from J; bases not matched to a gene: 10. The length of the CDR3 is 15 residues. The V gene's germline CDR1 is MNHEY and CDR2 SMNVEV (reference sequence). As DNA, the CDR3 is TGTGCCAGCAGTTCCTCGGCTAGCGGGGTAGGTGAGCAGTTCTTC. Amino acid sequence: CASSSSASGVGEQFF.

The gene calls are TRBV6-2 or TRBV6-3 and TRBJ1-2; D is undetermined. There are 15 residues in the CDR3. The germline V gene has CDR1 MNHEY and CDR2 SVGEGT. V was trimmed by 2 bases and J by 7 bases, leaving 17 bases between them. The DNA of the CDR3 is TGTGCCAGCAGTTACAGAGAAGCAGGAGGAGGTGGCTACACCTTC. Protein: CASSYREAGGGGYTF.

This clone was recorded a few times. V is TRBV5-1 and J is TRBJ1-1; perhaps TRBD1 as D (5 bases). This CDR3 has 16 amino acids. Germline lookup yields CDR1 SGHRS and CDR2 YFSETQ. The V and J ends lost 0 bases and 5 bases respectively, with 17 bases between them. The CDR3 sequence: CASSLAFGGRTTEAFF. As DNA, the CDR3 is TGCGCCAGCAGCTTGGCCTTCGGGGGTCGAACAACTGAAGCTTTCTTT.

V gene TRBV5-8 combines with J gene TRBJ1-2, with 7 bases matching TRBD1. V trimming: 1 base; J trimming: 2 bases; junction bases outside the gene matches: 11. CDR1 is SGHTS, CDR2 YDEGEE, per germline. CDR3 length: 17 amino acids. Here the CDR3 reads CASSLWGRQGMNYGYTF. CDR3 coding DNA: TGTGCCAGCAGCTTGTGGGGGAGACAGGGAATGAACTATGGCTACACCTTC.

The chain combines TRBV7-8 with TRBJ2-7; the D is unclear. V lost 1 base and J 9 bases, leaving 7 bases between the germline ends. This CDR3 region has 11 residues. Germline V lookup: CDR1 SGHVS, CDR2 FQNEAQ. The CDR3 loop reads CASSLGTGQYF. The CDR3 region has the DNA TGTGCCAGCAGCTTAGGCACGGGGCAGTACTTC.

This clone was picked up a small number of times. The chain carries TRBV9 and TRBJ1-2; 7 bases agree with TRBD1. Germline-derived CDR1 and CDR2 are SGDLS and YYNGEE. The J segment lost 4 bases and the V segment lost 3 bases, leaving 9 bases of the junction unmatched. The CDR3 contains 15 residues. The CDR3 loop is CASSATRTGSYGYTF. Here the CDR3 DNA reads TGTGCCAGCAGCGCCACGAGGACAGGATCCTATGGCTACACCTTC.

This clone was counted a single time. The chain's CDR3 is CASSVETGNGNTIYF. CDR3 DNA: TGTGCCAGCAGCGTAGAAACAGGGAATGGAAACACCATATATTTT. The chain is built from TRBV9 and TRBJ1-3; TRBD1 is a possible D gene (6 bases). The germline V gene has CDR1 SGDLS and CDR2 YYNGEE. The CDR3 has 15 residues. Trimming removed 0 bases at V and 3 bases at J, with 10 bases between.

J is TRBJ2-7 and V is TRBV7-9; perhaps TRBD2 as D (5 bases). This CDR3 is 14 amino acids long. Germline V gene sequence: CDR1 SEHNR, CDR2 FQNEAQ (reference sequence). V was clipped by 5 bases and J by 5 bases, with 16 bases between them. The CDR3 region has the DNA TGTGCCAGCAGCCTTTCGACACGTAGCGACGAGCAGTACTTC. As protein: CASSLSTRSDEQYF.

The chain employs TRBV5-6 and TRBJ2-2; 9 bases are shared with TRBD1. The CDR3 runs to 15 residues. Unmatched junction bases numbered 8, after V lost 3 bases and J lost 8 bases. From germline, CDR1 is SGHDT and CDR2 YYEEEE. CDR3 sequence: CASSSGTGSAGELFF. The CDR3 DNA sequence: TGTGCCAGCAGCTCCGGGACAGGGTCTGCGGGGGAGCTGTTTTTT. The whole variable domain, remainder taken from reference TRBV5-6 and TRBJ2-2, is DAGVTQSPTHLIKTRGQQVTLRCSPKSGHDTVSWYQQALGQGPQFIFQYYEEEERQRGNFPDRFSGHQFPNYSSELNVNALLLGDSALYLCASSSGTGSAGELFFGEGSRLTVL.

This clone was counted only a few times. The rearrangement links TRBV6-2 or TRBV6-3 to TRBJ2-5, with TRBD2 matching 12 bases. Trimming at V came to 4 bases and at J to 5 bases, leaving 8 bases not matched to a gene. The CDR3 runs to 16 residues. Germline assignment: CDR1 MNHEY and CDR2 SVGEGT. DNA for the CDR3: TGTGCCAGCAGTTCTTGGACTAGCGGGACTCGGGAGACCCAGTACTTC. It translates to CASSSWTSGTRETQYF.

V and J are TRBV5-1 and TRBJ1-2; 8 bases map to TRBD1. The CDR3 totals 16 residues. Germline CDR1 is SGHRS and CDR2 is YFSETQ. The ends lost 3 bases at V and 4 bases at J; junction bases unmatched: 11. In DNA, the CDR3 is TGCGCCAGCAGCTCAGGGGCAGGGGGCTTGGGCTATGGCTACACCTTC. This encodes CASSSGAGGLGYGYTF.

CDR3 loop: CASTLTGNRWETQYF. CDR3 bases: TGTGCCAGCACCCTGACGGGTAATAGGTGGGAGACCCAGTACTTC. This chain uses TRBV11-2 with TRBJ2-5; no reliable D call. CDR3 size: 15 residues. V lost 7 bases and J 5 bases, leaving 20 bases between the germline ends. From germline, CDR1 is SGHAT and CDR2 FQNNGV.